The sample holds one count of the clone carrying this T cell receptor beta chain. Germline V gene sequence: CDR1 MNHEY, CDR2 SMNVEV (reference sequence). V was cut by 6 bases and J by 3 bases, with 8 bases left in between. The CDR3 is made up of 13 amino acids. This sample is part of a study of technical replicates of blood from a handful of donors. Repertoires were generated with immunoSEQ multiplex PCR, while TCRdb's copy carries only in-frame clones and drops some. The sample has about 69,000 clones, 88% seen once. The source material was PBMCs. This receptor was identified in a human donor in good health. Some clones in this sample may be carry-over from other donors' samples. The gene calls are TRBV27 and TRBJ1-4; the D is unclear. For the CDR3, the DNA is TGTGCCAGCAGGGAGAGGTCTAATGAAAAACTGTTTTTT. Residues: CASRERSNEKLFF.